The 5 T cell receptor beta chains presented below share a single source sample, sequenced in a study of T cell responses to AZD1222 COVID-19 vaccine. The repertoire was sequenced with immunoSEQ multiplex PCR; TCRdb's copy has only in-frame clones and lacks some. Counted here are about 97,000 clones, roughly 88% occurring once; the ten biggest clones make up about 2.8%. The starting material was peripheral blood, obtained on day 0 of AZD1222 vaccination. Every receptor here comes from an adult in good health.

The J gene is TRBJ1-4, the V gene TRBV20-1; no clear D gene. Trimming took off 3 bases at V and 5 bases at J, with 10 bases between the two ends. Germline V gene data show CDR1 as DFQATT and CDR2 as SNEGSKA (reference sequence). The CDR3 is 13 amino acids. CDR3 DNA: TGCAGTGCTAGTGAGACTGCAAATGAAAAACTGTTTTTT. It specifies CSASETANEKLFF.

This rearrangement joins TRBV9 to TRBJ2-5; D may be TRBD1 or TRBD2 (5 bases each). The germline V gene encodes CDR1 SGDLS and CDR2 YYNGEE. Trimming took off 4 bases at V and 5 bases at J, with 15 bases between the two ends. There are 14 residues in the CDR3. The CDR3 reads CASSPLGAKETQYF. The CDR3 coding sequence is TGTGCCAGCAGCCCCCTCGGGGCGAAGGAGACCCAGTACTTC.

The rearrangement links TRBV11-3 to TRBJ2-7, with a possible D match to TRBD1 (6 bases). The germline V gene encodes CDR1 SGHNT and CDR2 YENEEA. The CDR3 contains 18 residues. The germline V and J ends were trimmed by 0 bases and 2 bases, with 20 bases remaining between them. The CDR3 is CASSLELGGQNNTYEQYF. The CDR3 nucleotides are TGTGCCAGCAGCTTAGAACTAGGAGGACAGAATAACACCTACGAGCAGTACTTC.

The chain has TRBV6-6 and TRBJ1-2; 9 bases line up with TRBD1. This CDR3 is built from 16 residues. J lost 7 bases, V lost 7 bases, and 16 bases had no gene match. Germline CDR1 MNHNY, CDR2 SVGAGI (reference sequence). Here the CDR3 reads CASIAGTGSVKGGYTF. The CDR3 nucleotides read TGTGCCAGCATCGCCGGGACAGGGTCCGTGAAGGGTGGCTACACCTTC.

This chain joins TRBV19 and TRBJ2-3, with 9 positions matching TRBD2. Germline lookup yields CDR1 LNHDA and CDR2 SQIVND (reference sequence). J was trimmed by 2 bases and V by 3 bases; bases with no gene match: 9. CDR3 length equals 17 residues. CDR3 loop: CASSILAGGRNTDTQYF. The CDR3 coding sequence is TGTGCCAGTAGTATTCTCGCGGGGGGGCGAAACACAGATACGCAGTATTTT.